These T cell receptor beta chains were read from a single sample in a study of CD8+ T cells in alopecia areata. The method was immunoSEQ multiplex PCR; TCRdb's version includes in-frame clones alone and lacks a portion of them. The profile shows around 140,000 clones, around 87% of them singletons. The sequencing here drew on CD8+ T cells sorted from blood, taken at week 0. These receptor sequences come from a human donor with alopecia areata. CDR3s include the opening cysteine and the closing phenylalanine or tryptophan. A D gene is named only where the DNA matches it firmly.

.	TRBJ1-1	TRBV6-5	TGTGCCAGCAGATTGCGTGGGACCGTGAACACTGAAGCTTTCTTT	CASRLRGTVNTEAFF
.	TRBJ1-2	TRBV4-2	TGTGCCAGCAGCCAGGGGGGGACCTTTGGCTACACCTTC	CASSQGGTFGYTF
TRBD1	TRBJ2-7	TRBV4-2	TGTGCCAGCAGCCCCGGGACAGACTCCTACGAGCAGTACTTC	CASSPGTDSYEQYF
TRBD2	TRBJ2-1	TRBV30	TGTGCCTGGGGCGTTGGACTAGCGGGATTCCATGAGCAGTTCTTC	CAWGVGLAGFHEQFF
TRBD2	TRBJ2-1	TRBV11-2	TGTGCCAGCAGCATGGGACTAGCGGGGGGGCCAGGAGTGAATGAGCAGTTCTTC	CASSMGLAGGPGVNEQFF
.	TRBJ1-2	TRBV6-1	TGTGCCAGCAGTGCAGCCGGGGACTTAAACCGGCGGACAGGCTACACCTTC	CASSAAGDLNRRTGYTF
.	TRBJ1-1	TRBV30	TGTGCCTGGAGTGTTGGTAGGATCACTGAAGCTTTCTTT	CAWSVGRITEAFF
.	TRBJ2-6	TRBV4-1	TGCGCCAGCAGCCAAGACCCGGTCGGCTCTGGGGCCAACGTCCTGACTTTC	CASSQDPVGSGANVLTF
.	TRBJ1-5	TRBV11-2	TGTGCCAGCAGCTTAGGCCCCAGGGCGAGCAATCAGCCCCAGCATTTT	CASSLGPRASNQPQHF
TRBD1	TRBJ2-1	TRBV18	TGTGCCAGCTCACTTCAACAGGGGCCCGCCTACAATGAGCAGTTCTTC	CASSLQQGPAYNEQFF
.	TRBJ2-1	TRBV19	TGTGCCAGTTCAGGGGGAGGGGACTACAATGAGCAGTTCTTC	CASSGGGDYNEQFF
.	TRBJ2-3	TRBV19	TGTGCCAGTAGTATAGATGAAGGATATAGCACAGATACGCAGTATTTT	CASSIDEGYSTDTQYF
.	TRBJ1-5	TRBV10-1	TGCGCCAGCAGTGAGTCAAGGGGGGGGCCCCAGCATTTT	CASSESRGGPQHF
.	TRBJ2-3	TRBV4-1	TGCGCCAGCAGCCAAGGGTGGGGCGACACAGATACGCAGTATTTT	CASSQGWGDTDTQYF
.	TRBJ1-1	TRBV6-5	TGTGCCAGCACCACGAGCCTGAACACTGAAGCTTTCTTT	CASTTSLNTEAFF
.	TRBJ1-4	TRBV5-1	TGCGCCAGCAGCGCCCGACCCGAAGGGGGTGAAAAACTGTTTTTT	CASSARPEGGEKLFF
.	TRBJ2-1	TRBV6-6	TGTGCCAGTAACAACGCCGAGGTCAATGAGCAGTTCTTC	CASNNAEVNEQFF
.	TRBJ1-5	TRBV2	TGTGCCAGCAGTGAGGGGTTTCAGGGACCTCAGCCCCAGCATTTT	CASSEGFQGPQPQHF
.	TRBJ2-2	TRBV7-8	TGTGCCAGCAGCTCGTTGGGCCTCACCGGGGAGCTGTTTTTT	CASSSLGLTGELFF
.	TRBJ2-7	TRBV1	TGCACCAGCAGCCGTAGCGTAGAAATCACTAGCGGGAGGGCCTACGAGCAGTACTTC	CTSSRSVEITSGRAYEQYF
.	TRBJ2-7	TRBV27	TGTGCCAGCAGTTTACGAGGGGGGTACGAGCAGTACTTC	CASSLRGGYEQYF
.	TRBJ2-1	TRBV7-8	TGTGCCAGCAGCTCAACAGCAGGTGAGCAGTTCTTC	CASSSTAGEQFF
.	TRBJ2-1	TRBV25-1	TGTGCCAGCAGTGAAAGGGGGTACAATGAGCAGTTCTTC	CASSERGYNEQFF